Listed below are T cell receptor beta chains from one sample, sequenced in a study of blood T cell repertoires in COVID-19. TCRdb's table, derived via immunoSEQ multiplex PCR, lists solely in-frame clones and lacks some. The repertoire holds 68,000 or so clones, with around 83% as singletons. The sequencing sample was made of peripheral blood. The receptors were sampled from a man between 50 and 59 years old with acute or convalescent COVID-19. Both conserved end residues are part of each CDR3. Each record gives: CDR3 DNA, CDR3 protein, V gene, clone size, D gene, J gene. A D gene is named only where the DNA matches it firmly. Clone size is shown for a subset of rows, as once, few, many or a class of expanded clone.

CDR3 DNA: TGTGCCAGCAGCGAAACGGGATCGAACTATGGCTACACCTTC; CDR3 protein: CASSETGSNYGYTF; V gene: TRBV3-1/TRBV3-2; clone size: .; D gene: .; J gene: TRBJ1-2
CDR3 DNA: TGTGCCAGCAGTTTCGTCAGCGGGGGGGGAACAGATACGCAGTATTTT; CDR3 protein: CASSFVSGGGTDTQYF; V gene: TRBV6-5; clone size: .; D gene: TRBD2; J gene: TRBJ2-3
CDR3 DNA: TGTGCCAGCAGCTTAGGCCTAGCGGGAGGAACAGATACGCAGTATTTT; CDR3 protein: CASSLGLAGGTDTQYF; V gene: TRBV7-2; clone size: .; D gene: TRBD2; J gene: TRBJ2-3
CDR3 DNA: TGCGCCAGCAGTGAGTGGACAGATAACACCGGGGAGCTGTTTTTT; CDR3 protein: CASSEWTDNTGELFF; V gene: TRBV10-1; clone size: .; D gene: .; J gene: TRBJ2-2
CDR3 DNA: TGTGCCAGCAGCACTACGGACAGGTCATCTGGGGCCAACGTCCTGACTTTC; CDR3 protein: CASSTTDRSSGANVLTF; V gene: TRBV7-9; clone size: .; D gene: TRBD1; J gene: TRBJ2-6
CDR3 DNA: TGCAGCGTTGAAGTACAGGATCACTACTACTACGAGCAGTACTTC; CDR3 protein: CSVEVQDHYYYEQYF; V gene: TRBV29-1; clone size: .; D gene: .; J gene: TRBJ2-7
CDR3 DNA: TGTGCCAGCAGTAACAGGGTGACACCCCTCCACTTT; CDR3 protein: CASSNRVTPLHF; V gene: TRBV12-3/TRBV12-4; clone size: .; D gene: .; J gene: TRBJ1-6
CDR3 DNA: TGTGCCAGTAGCCAGAGGGCGAACCTACCGTATGGCTACACCTTC; CDR3 protein: CASSQRANLPYGYTF; V gene: TRBV19; clone size: .; D gene: .; J gene: TRBJ1-2
CDR3 DNA: TGTGCCAGCAGCTTAAATCAGGTCGGCGGCTACACCTTC; CDR3 protein: CASSLNQVGGYTF; V gene: TRBV7-8; clone size: .; D gene: .; J gene: TRBJ1-2
CDR3 DNA: TGTGCCACCAGCCGAGAAAGCGGAACCTCCTACGAGCAGTACTTC; CDR3 protein: CATSRESGTSYEQYF; V gene: TRBV24-1; clone size: once; D gene: .; J gene: TRBJ2-7
CDR3 DNA: TGTGCCAGCAGCTTTGGACAGATGAACACTGAAGCTTTCTTT; CDR3 protein: CASSFGQMNTEAFF; V gene: TRBV13; clone size: .; D gene: .; J gene: TRBJ1-1
CDR3 DNA: TGTGCCAGCAGATTGAGCGTGAGCCACGAGCAGTACTTC; CDR3 protein: CASRLSVSHEQYF; V gene: TRBV7-9; clone size: .; D gene: .; J gene: TRBJ2-7
CDR3 DNA: TGTGCCAGCAGCCAAACCGGGGTAGCCTACGAGCAGTACTTC; CDR3 protein: CASSQTGVAYEQYF; V gene: TRBV11-3; clone size: .; D gene: .; J gene: TRBJ2-7
CDR3 DNA: TGCGCCAGCAGCAAGACTAGCGGGAGTTTCGAGCAGTACTTC; CDR3 protein: CASSKTSGSFEQYF; V gene: TRBV5-1; clone size: .; D gene: TRBD2; J gene: TRBJ2-7
CDR3 DNA: TGTGCCAGCAGCCCGGTGTATGAGCAGTTCTTC; CDR3 protein: CASSPVYEQFF; V gene: TRBV6-5; clone size: .; D gene: .; J gene: TRBJ2-1
CDR3 DNA: TGTGCCAGCAGTTCAGACAAGAACACTGAAGCTTTCTTT; CDR3 protein: CASSSDKNTEAFF; V gene: TRBV2; clone size: .; D gene: .; J gene: TRBJ1-1
CDR3 DNA: TGTGCCATCGGAGACCCGAACAGGGGAGACTCACCCCTCCACTTT; CDR3 protein: CAIGDPNRGDSPLHF; V gene: TRBV10-3; clone size: few; D gene: TRBD1; J gene: TRBJ1-6
CDR3 DNA: TGCGCCAGCAGTGCCCGCATCCGGGAGACCCAGTACTTC; CDR3 protein: CASSARIRETQYF; V gene: TRBV10-2; clone size: .; D gene: .; J gene: TRBJ2-5
CDR3 DNA: TGTGCCTGGAACAGGGCCCTAGAGTATGGCTACACCTTC; CDR3 protein: CAWNRALEYGYTF; V gene: TRBV30; clone size: .; D gene: .; J gene: TRBJ1-2
CDR3 DNA: TGCGCCAGCAGCTTGCTTTCGGGGAACGAGCAGTACTTC; CDR3 protein: CASSLLSGNEQYF; V gene: TRBV5-1; clone size: .; D gene: .; J gene: TRBJ2-7
CDR3 DNA: TGCGCCAGCAGAATTGACAGATTCCACTACAATGAGCAGTTCTTC; CDR3 protein: CASRIDRFHYNEQFF; V gene: TRBV10-1; clone size: .; D gene: .; J gene: TRBJ2-1
CDR3 DNA: TGTGCCAGCACCCAGGGCGGAACTAATGAAAAACTGTTTTTT; CDR3 protein: CASTQGGTNEKLFF; V gene: TRBV28; clone size: few; D gene: .; J gene: TRBJ1-4
CDR3 DNA: TGTGCCATCAGTGAGCGGATGGACAGTGCGAACACTGAAGCTTTCTTT; CDR3 protein: CAISERMDSANTEAFF; V gene: TRBV10-3; clone size: .; D gene: .; J gene: TRBJ1-1
CDR3 DNA: TGTGCCAGCATCCAGGACAGGGGAGGCACTGAAGCTTTCTTT; CDR3 protein: CASIQDRGGTEAFF; V gene: TRBV6-5; clone size: .; D gene: TRBD1; J gene: TRBJ1-1
CDR3 DNA: TGTGCTAGTGGGGGTAGCAGGGGAAACACTGAAGCTTTCTTT; CDR3 protein: CASGGSRGNTEAFF; V gene: TRBV12-5; clone size: .; D gene: .; J gene: TRBJ1-1
CDR3 DNA: TGCGCCAGCAGCCCCCCGGGACAGGGCTACTATGGCTACACCTTC; CDR3 protein: CASSPPGQGYYGYTF; V gene: TRBV5-1; clone size: .; D gene: TRBD1; J gene: TRBJ1-2
CDR3 DNA: TGTGCCAGCAGGAAAACAGGGATCGGCGAGCAGTACTTC; CDR3 protein: CASRKTGIGEQYF; V gene: TRBV25-1; clone size: .; D gene: .; J gene: TRBJ2-7
CDR3 DNA: TGTGCCAGCAGCTTAAGGGGGAACAGGGGCAGGGGCGTGAACACTGAAGCTTTCTTT; CDR3 protein: CASSLRGNRGRGVNTEAFF; V gene: TRBV7-3; clone size: .; D gene: TRBD1; J gene: TRBJ1-1
CDR3 DNA: TGTGCCAGCTCACCGTCCCGGGACAGGATGAACACTGAAGCTTTCTTT; CDR3 protein: CASSPSRDRMNTEAFF; V gene: TRBV18; clone size: .; D gene: TRBD1; J gene: TRBJ1-1
CDR3 DNA: TGTGCCAGCAGCACTACCGGGACTAGCGGGAGCGCCGGGGAGCTGTTTTTT; CDR3 protein: CASSTTGTSGSAGELFF; V gene: TRBV11-3; clone size: once; D gene: TRBD2; J gene: TRBJ2-2
CDR3 DNA: TGTGCCAGCAGCTTGGGCAGGATATATGGCTACACCTTC; CDR3 protein: CASSLGRIYGYTF; V gene: TRBV5-6; clone size: .; D gene: .; J gene: TRBJ1-2